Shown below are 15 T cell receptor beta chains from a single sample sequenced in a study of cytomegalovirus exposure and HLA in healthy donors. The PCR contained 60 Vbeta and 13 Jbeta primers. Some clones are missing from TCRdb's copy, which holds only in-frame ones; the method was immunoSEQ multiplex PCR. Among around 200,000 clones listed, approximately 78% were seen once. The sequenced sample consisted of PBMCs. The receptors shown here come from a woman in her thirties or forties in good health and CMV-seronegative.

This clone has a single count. CDR3 residues: CASSPGQGTLYEQYF. The CDR3 coding sequence is TGTGCCAGCTCCCCAGGACAGGGGACTCTCTACGAGCAGTACTTC. The chain has TRBV18 and TRBJ2-7, with 9 nucleotides matching TRBD1. The V and J ends lost 6 bases and 3 bases, in that order; junction bases with no gene match: 9. The germline gives CDR1 KGHSH, CDR2 LQKENI. The length of the CDR3 is 15 residues.

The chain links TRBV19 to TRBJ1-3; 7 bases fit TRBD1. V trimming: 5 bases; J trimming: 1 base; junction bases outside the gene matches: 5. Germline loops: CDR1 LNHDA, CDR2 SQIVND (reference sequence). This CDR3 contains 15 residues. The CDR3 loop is CASSYRGTSGNTIYF. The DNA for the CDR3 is TGTGCCAGTAGTTACAGGGGAACATCTGGAAACACCATATATTTT.

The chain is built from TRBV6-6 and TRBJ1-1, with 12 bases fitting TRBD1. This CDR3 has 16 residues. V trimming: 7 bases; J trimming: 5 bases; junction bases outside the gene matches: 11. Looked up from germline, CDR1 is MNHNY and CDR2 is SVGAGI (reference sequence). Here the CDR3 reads CASKEGQGASWTEAFF. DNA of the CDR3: TGTGCCAGCAAGGAGGGACAGGGGGCCAGTTGGACTGAAGCTTTCTTT.

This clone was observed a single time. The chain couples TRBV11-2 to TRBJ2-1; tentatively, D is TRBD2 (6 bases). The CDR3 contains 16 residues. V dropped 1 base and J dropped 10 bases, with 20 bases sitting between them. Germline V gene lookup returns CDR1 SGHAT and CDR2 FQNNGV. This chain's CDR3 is CASSLGQVGGIEEQFF. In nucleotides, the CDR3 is TGTGCCAGCAGCTTAGGCCAGGTTGGCGGGATAGAGGAGCAGTTCTTC.

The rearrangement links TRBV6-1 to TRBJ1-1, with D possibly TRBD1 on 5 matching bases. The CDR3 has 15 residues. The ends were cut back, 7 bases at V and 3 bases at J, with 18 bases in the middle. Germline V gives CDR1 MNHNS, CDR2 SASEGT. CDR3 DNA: TGTGCCAGCAAAAGCGGGACTTTCCCGGACACTGAAGCTTTCTTT. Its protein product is CASKSGTFPDTEAFF.

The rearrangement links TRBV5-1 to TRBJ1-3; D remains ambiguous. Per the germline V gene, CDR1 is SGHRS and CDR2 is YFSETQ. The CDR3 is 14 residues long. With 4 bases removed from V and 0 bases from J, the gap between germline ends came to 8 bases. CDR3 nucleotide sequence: TGCGCCAGCAGCCTACAGAGCTCTGGAAACACCATATATTTT. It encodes CASSLQSSGNTIYF.

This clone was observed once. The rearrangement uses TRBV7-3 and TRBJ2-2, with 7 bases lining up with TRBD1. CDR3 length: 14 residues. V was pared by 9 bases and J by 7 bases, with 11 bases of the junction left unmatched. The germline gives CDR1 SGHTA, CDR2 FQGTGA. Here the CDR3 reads CASRRGGDYGELFF. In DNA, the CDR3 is TGTGCCAGTAGGCGAGGGGGCGATTACGGGGAGCTGTTTTTT.

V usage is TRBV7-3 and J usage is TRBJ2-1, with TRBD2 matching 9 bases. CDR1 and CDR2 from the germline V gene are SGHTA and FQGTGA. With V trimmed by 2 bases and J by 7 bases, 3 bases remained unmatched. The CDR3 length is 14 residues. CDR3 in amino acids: CASSLAGGPNEQFF. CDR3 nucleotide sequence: TGTGCCAGCAGCTTAGCGGGAGGGCCGAATGAGCAGTTCTTC. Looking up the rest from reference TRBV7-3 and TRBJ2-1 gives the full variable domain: GAGVSQTPSNKVTEKGKYVELRCDPISGHTALYWYRQSLGQGPEFLIYFQGTGAADDSGLPNDRFFAVRPEGSVSTLKIQRTERGDSAVYLCASSLAGGPNEQFFGPGTRLTVL.

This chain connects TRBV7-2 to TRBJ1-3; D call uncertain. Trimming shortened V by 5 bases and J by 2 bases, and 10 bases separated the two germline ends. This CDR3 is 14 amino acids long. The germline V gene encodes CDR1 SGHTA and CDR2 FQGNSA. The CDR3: CASSTGGAGNTIYF. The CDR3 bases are TGTGCCAGCAGCACGGGCGGGGCTGGAAACACCATATATTTT.

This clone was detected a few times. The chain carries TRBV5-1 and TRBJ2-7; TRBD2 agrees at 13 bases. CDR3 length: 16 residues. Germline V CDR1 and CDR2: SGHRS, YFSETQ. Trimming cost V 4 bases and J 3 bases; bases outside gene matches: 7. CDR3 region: CASSAGGLAGSYEQYF. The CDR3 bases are TGCGCCAGCAGCGCTGGGGGACTAGCGGGAAGCTACGAGCAGTACTTC.

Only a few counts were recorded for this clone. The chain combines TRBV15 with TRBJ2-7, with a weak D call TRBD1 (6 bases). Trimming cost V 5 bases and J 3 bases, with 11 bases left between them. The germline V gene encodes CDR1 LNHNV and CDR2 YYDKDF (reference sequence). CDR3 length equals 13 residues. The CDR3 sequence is CATSPGTLYEQYF. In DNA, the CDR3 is TGTGCCACCAGCCCCGGGACACTCTACGAGCAGTACTTC.

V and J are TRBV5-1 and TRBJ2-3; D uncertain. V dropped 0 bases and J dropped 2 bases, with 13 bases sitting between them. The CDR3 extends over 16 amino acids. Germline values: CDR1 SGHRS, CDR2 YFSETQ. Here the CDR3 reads CASSLALRRLTDTQYF. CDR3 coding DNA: TGCGCCAGCAGCTTGGCCTTGCGGAGACTCACAGATACGCAGTATTTT.

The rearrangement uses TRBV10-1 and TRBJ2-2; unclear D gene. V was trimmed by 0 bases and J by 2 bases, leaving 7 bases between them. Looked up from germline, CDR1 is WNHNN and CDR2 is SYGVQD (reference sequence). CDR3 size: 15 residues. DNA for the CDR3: TGCGCCAGCAGTGAGTCGGTGGCAAACACCGGGGAGCTGTTTTTT. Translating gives CASSESVANTGELFF.

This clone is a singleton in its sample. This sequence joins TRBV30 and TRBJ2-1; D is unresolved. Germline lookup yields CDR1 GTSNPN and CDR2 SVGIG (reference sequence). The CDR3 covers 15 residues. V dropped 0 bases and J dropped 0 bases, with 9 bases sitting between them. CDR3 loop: CAWSVRSSSYNEQFF. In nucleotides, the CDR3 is TGTGCCTGGAGTGTACGGTCAAGCTCCTACAATGAGCAGTTCTTC.

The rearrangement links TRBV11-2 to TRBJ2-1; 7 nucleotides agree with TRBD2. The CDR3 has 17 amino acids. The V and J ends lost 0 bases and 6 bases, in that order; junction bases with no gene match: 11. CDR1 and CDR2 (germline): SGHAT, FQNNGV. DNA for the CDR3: TGTGCCAGCAGCTTAGATCTTCCCGGACTAGGCCGCAATGAGCAGTTCTTC. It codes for CASSLDLPGLGRNEQFF. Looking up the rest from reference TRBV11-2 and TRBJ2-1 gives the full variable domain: EAGVAQSPRYKIIEKRQSVAFWCNPISGHATLYWYQQILGQGPKLLIQFQNNGVVDDSQLPKDRFSAERLKGVDSTLKIQPAKLEDSAVYLCASSLDLPGLGRNEQFFGPGTRLTVL.